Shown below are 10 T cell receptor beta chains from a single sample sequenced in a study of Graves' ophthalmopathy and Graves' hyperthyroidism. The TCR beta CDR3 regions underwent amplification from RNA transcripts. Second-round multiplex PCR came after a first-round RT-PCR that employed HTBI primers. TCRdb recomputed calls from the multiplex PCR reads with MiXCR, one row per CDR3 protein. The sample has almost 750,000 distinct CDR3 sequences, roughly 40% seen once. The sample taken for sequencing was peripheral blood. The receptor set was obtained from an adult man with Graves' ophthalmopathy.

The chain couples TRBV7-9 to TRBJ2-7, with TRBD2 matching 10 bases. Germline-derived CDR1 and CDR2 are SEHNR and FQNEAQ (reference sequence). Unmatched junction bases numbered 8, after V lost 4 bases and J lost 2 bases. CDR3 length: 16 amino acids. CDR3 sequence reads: CASSSATSGRTYEQYF. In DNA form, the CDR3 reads TGTGCCAGCAGCTCGGCGACTAGCGGGCGTACCTACGAGCAGTACTTC.

The CDR3 sequence: CASSFGDLSGANVLTF. The DNA for the CDR3 is TGTGCCAGCAGTTTCGGGGACCTCTCTGGGGCCAACGTCCTGACTTTC. V is TRBV15 and J is TRBJ2-6; possibly TRBD1 or TRBD2 for D (5 bases each). V gave up 10 bases and J gave up 0 bases, with 16 bases separating them. CDR3 length: 16 residues. The germline V gene encodes CDR1 LNHNV and CDR2 YYDKDF (reference sequence).

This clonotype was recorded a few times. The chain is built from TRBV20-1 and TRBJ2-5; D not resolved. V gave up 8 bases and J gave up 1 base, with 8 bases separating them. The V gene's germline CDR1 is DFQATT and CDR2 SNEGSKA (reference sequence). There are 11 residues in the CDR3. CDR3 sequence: CSIGGQETQYF. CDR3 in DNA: TGCAGTATAGGTGGCCAAGAGACCCAGTACTTC.

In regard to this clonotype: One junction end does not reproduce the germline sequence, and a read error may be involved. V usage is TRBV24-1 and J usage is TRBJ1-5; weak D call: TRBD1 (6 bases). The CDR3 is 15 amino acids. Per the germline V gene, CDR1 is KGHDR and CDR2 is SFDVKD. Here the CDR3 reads CASSIGSGGNQPQHF. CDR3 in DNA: TGTGCCAGCAGTATCGGTTCAGGGGGCAATCAGCCCCAGCATTTT.

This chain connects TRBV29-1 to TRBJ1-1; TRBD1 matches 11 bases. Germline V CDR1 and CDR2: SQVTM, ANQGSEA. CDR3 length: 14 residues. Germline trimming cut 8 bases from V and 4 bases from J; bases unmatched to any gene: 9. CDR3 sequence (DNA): TGCAGCTTGGACGGACAGGGGGCTTTCACTGAAGCTTTCTTT. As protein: CSLDGQGAFTEAFF. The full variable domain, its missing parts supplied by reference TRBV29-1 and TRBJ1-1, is SAVISQKPSRDICQRGTSLTIQCQVDSQVTMMFWYRQQPGQSLTLIATANQGSEATYESGFVIDKFPISRPNLTFSTLTVSNMSPEDSSIYLCSLDGQGAFTEAFFGQGTRLTVV.

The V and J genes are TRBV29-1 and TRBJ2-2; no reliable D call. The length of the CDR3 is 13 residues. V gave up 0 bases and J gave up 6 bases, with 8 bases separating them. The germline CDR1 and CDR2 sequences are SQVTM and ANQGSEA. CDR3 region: CSVEDWASGELFF. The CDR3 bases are TGCAGCGTTGAAGATTGGGCGTCCGGGGAGCTGTTTTTT.

The CDR3 reads CAISDPSRGVNGNTIYF. CDR3 in DNA: TGTGCCATCAGTGACCCCTCCAGGGGGGTGAATGGAAACACCATATATTTT. The chain has TRBV10-3 and TRBJ1-3; 7 nucleotides line up with TRBD1. The CDR3 sequence is 17 residues long. Trimming took 3 bases from V and 3 from J; bases not matched to a gene: 11. Germline values: CDR1 ENHRY, CDR2 SYGVKD.

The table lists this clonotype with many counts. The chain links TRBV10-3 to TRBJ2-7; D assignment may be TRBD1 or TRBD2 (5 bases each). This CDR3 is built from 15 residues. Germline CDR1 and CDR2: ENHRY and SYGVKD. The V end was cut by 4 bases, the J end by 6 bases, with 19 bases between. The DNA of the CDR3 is TGTGCCATCAGTGGAGAGGGGCTAACTCTCGGCGAGCAGTACTTC. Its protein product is CAISGEGLTLGEQYF.

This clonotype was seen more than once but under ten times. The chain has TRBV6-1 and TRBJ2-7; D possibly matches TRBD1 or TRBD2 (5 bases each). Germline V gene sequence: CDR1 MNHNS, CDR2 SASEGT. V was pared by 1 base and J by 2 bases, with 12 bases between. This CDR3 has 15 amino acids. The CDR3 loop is CASSEGGRHTYEQYF. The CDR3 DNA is TGTGCCAGCAGTGAAGGGGGACGACACACCTACGAGCAGTACTTC.

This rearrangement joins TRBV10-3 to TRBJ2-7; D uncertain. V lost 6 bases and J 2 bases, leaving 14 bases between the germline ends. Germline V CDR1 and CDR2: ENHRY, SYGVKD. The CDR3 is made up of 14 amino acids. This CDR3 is CAISVERNAYEQYF. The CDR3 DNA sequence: TGTGCCATCAGCGTTGAAAGGAATGCCTACGAGCAGTACTTC.